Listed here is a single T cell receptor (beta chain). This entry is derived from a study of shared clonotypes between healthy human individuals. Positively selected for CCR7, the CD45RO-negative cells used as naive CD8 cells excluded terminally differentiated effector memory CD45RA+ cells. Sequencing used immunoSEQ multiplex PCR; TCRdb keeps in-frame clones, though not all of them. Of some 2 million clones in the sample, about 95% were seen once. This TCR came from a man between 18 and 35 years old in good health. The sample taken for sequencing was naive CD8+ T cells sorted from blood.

CDR3 protein: CASSQAHPGQALSYEQYF. CDR3 sequence (DNA): TGCGCCAGCAGCCAAGCTCACCCGGGACAGGCACTCTCCTACGAGCAGTACTTC. The V call is TRBV4-1, the J call TRBJ2-7; 8 bases match TRBD1. This CDR3 region has 18 residues. Germline V lookup: CDR1 MGHRA, CDR2 YSYEKL. V lost 1 base to trimming and J lost 0 bases; unmatched junction nucleotides: 11.